These T cell receptor beta chains were read from a single sample in a study of cytomegalovirus exposure and HLA in healthy donors. Profiled with immunoSEQ multiplex PCR; TCRdb holds only in-frame clones, not every one. This sample has approximately 24,000 clones, with around 64% found just once. The specimen sequenced was PBMCs. The receptors were sampled from a woman aged 50 to 60 in good health and CMV-seronegative. CDR3s include the opening cysteine and the closing phenylalanine or tryptophan. A D gene is named only where the DNA matches it firmly. For some rows the clone size is stated as once, few or many, or as a class when expanded; others skip it.

clone size	D gene	V gene	J gene	CDR3 DNA	CDR3 protein
-	-	TRBV7-8	TRBJ2-7	TGTGCCAGCAGCTTCCGGAGTTCCTACGAGCAGTACTTC	CASSFRSSYEQYF
-	-	TRBV12-2	TRBJ1-3	TGTGCAAGTCGCTTACTTCCGAACACCATATATTTT	CASRLLPNTIYF
-	-	TRBV5-6	TRBJ2-3	TGTGCCAGCAGCTTGGTGGCGGGAAAGGTTTCAGATACGCAGTATTTT	CASSLVAGKVSDTQYF
-	-	TRBV25-1	TRBJ1-1	TGTGCCAGCAGTGAACGGGGGATAACTGAAGCTTTCTTT	CASSERGITEAFF
-	-	TRBV2	TRBJ2-2	TGTGCCAGCAGTGAAGTGGGTAGCCCATACACCGGGGAGCTGTTTTTT	CASSEVGSPYTGELFF
-	TRBD1	TRBV7-9	TRBJ1-1	TGTGCCAGCAGCTCCCGACAGGGGGCGTTCGCTGAAGCTTTCTTT	CASSSRQGAFAEAFF
-	-	TRBV18	TRBJ1-1	TGTGCCAGCCTCGGACTGATGAACACTGAAGCTTTCTTT	CASLGLMNTEAFF
-	-	TRBV11-2	TRBJ1-1	TGTGCCAGCACCCCGGTATTGAACACTGAAGCTTTCTTT	CASTPVLNTEAFF
few	TRBD2	TRBV5-1	TRBJ2-7	TGCGCCAGCAGAACTAGCGGGAGCTCCTACGAGCAGTACTTC	CASRTSGSSYEQYF
few	-	TRBV6-1	TRBJ2-1	TGTGCCAGTCGAACCGCGACTTACTACAATGAGCAGTTCTTC	CASRTATYYNEQFF
-	TRBD1	TRBV12-5	TRBJ1-1	TGTGCTAGTGAGAGACAGGGGCCCCCAGCTTTCTTT	CASERQGPPAFF
-	-	TRBV29-1	TRBJ2-3	TGCAGCGCAGGTGACACAGATACGCAGTATTTT	CSAGDTDTQYF
-	-	TRBV15	TRBJ2-7	TGTGCCACCAGCAGAACACCGGGCGGACAGTACGAGCAGTACTTC	CATSRTPGGQYEQYF
-	TRBD1	TRBV5-1	TRBJ1-6	TGCGCCAGCAGCTTAACAGGGGTTGATTCACCCCTCCACTTT	CASSLTGVDSPLHF
-	-	TRBV2	TRBJ2-6	TGTGCCAGCCTACGGTCCTCTGGGGCCAACGTCCTGACTTTC	CASLRSSGANVLTF
-	TRBD1	TRBV4-1	TRBJ2-1	TGCGCCAGCAGCCAAGATGGGGGGGGACAGGGGCTCCATGAGCAGTTCTTC	CASSQDGGGQGLHEQFF